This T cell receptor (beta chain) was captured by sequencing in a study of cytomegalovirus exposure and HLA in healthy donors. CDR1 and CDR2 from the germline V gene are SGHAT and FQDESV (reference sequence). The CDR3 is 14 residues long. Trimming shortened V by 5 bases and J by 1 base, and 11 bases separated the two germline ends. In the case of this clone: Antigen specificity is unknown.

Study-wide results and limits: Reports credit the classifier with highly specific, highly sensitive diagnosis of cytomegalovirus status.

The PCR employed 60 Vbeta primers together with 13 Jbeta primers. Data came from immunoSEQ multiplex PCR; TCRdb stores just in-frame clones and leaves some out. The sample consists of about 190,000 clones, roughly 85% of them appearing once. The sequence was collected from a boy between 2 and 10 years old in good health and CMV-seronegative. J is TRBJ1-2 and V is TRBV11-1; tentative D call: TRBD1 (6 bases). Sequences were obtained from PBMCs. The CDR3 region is CASSRTEVNYGYTF. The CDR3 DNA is TGTGCCAGCAGCAGGACAGAAGTTAACTATGGCTACACCTTC.